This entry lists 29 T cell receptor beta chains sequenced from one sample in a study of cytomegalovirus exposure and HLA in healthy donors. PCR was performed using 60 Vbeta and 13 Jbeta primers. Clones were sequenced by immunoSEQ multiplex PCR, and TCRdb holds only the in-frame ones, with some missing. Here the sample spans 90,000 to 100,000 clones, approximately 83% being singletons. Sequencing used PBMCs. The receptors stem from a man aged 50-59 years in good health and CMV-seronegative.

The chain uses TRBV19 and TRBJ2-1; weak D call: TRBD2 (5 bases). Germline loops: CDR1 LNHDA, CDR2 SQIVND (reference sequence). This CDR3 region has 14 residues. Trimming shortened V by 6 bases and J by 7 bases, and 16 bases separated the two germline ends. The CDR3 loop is CASREDSSTNEQFF. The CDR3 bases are TGTGCCAGTAGGGAGGACTCTAGCACTAATGAGCAGTTCTTC.

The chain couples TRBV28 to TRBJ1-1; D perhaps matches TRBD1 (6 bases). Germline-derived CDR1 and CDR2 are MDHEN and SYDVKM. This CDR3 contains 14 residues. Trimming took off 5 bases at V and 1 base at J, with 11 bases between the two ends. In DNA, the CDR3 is TGTGCCAGCAGTGATTTAGGGGGGAACACTGAAGCTTTCTTT. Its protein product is CASSDLGGNTEAFF. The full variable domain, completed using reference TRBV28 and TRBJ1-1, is DVKVTQSSRYLVKRTGEKVFLECVQDMDHENMFWYRQDPGLGLRLIYFSYDVKMKEKGDIPEGYSVSREKKERFSLILESASTNQTSMYLCASSDLGGNTEAFFGQGTRLTVV.

CDR3 residues: CASSSAGGRNEQYF. DNA of the CDR3: TGTGCCAGCAGCTCTGCTGGCGGGAGGAACGAGCAGTACTTC. This chain connects TRBV7-9 to TRBJ2-7; 8 nucleotides agree with TRBD2. CDR1 SEHNR and CDR2 FQNEAQ come from the germline V gene (reference sequence). The CDR3 covers 14 residues. J gave up 5 bases and V 4 bases, and 7 bases lay outside the gene matches.

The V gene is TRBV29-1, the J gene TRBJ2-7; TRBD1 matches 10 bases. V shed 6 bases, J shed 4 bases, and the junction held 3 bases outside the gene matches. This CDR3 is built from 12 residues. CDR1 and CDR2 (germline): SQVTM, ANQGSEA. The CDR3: CSVDRGGYEQYF. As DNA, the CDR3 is TGCAGCGTGGACAGGGGGGGGTACGAGCAGTACTTC.

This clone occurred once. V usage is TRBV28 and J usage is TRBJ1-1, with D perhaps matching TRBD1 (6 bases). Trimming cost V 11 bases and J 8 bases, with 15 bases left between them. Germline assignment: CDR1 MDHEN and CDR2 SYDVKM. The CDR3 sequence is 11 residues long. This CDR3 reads CAEPRGGEAFF. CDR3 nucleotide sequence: TGTGCCGAACCCCGAGGGGGAGAAGCTTTCTTT.

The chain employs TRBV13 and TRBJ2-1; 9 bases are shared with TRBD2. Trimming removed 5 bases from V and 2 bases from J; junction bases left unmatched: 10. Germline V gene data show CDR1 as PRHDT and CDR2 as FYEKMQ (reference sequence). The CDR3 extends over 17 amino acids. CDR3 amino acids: CASSETSGGVTYNEQFF. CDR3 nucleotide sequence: TGTGCCAGCAGCGAGACTAGCGGAGGGGTTACCTACAATGAGCAGTTCTTC.

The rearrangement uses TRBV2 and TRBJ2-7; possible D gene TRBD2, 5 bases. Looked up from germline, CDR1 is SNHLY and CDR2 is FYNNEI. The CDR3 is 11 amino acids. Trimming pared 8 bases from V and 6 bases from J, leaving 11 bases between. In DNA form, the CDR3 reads TGTGCCAGCGGATTGGGGAGCGAGCAGTACTTC. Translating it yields CASGLGSEQYF.

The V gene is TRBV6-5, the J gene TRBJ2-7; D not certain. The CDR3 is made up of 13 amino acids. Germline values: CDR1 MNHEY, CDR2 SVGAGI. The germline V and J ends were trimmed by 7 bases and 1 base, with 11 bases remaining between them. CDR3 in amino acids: CASTKSPSYEQYF. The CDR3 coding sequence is TGTGCCAGCACTAAGTCCCCATCCTACGAGCAGTACTTC.

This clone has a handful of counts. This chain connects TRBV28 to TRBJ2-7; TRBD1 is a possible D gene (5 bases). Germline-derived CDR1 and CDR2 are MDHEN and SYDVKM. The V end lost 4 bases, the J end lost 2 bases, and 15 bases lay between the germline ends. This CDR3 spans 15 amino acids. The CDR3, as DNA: TGTGCCAGCAGTTCCAAAACAGGCTCTCCCTACGAGCAGTACTTC. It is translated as CASSSKTGSPYEQYF.

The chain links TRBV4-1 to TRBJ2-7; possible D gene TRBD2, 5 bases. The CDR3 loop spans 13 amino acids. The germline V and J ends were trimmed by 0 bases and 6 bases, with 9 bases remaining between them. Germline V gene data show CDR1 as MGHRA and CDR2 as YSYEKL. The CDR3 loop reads CASSQDGRGEQYF. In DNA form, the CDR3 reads TGCGCCAGCAGCCAAGATGGGAGAGGCGAGCAGTACTTC.

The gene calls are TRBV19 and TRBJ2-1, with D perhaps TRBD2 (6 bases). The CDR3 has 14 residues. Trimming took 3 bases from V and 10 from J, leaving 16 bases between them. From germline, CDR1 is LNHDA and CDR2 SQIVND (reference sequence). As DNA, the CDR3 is TGTGCCAGTAGTATGGATACGGGAGCTGGGGAGCAGTTCTTC. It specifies CASSMDTGAGEQFF.

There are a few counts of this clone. The CDR3 DNA reads as TGTGCCAGCAGCCCTTCTTCAGGGGAAGATACGCAGTATTTT. It is translated as CASSPSSGEDTQYF. This chain connects TRBV7-3 to TRBJ2-3; possibly TRBD1 for D (6 bases). CDR1 and CDR2 (germline): SGHTA, FQGTGA. The V gene lost 5 bases and the J gene lost 5 bases, with 14 bases spanning the gap. This CDR3 is built from 14 residues.

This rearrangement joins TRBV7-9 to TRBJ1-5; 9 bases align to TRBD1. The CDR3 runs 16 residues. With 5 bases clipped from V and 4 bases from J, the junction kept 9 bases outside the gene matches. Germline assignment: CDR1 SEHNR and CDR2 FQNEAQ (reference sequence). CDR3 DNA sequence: TGTGCCAGCAGCAAATCGGGACAGGGCGTTAATCAGCCCCAGCATTTT. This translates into CASSKSGQGVNQPQHF.

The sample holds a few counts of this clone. The CDR3 sequence is CASSLNDGAGNTIYF. Here the CDR3 DNA reads TGTGCCAGCAGTCTTAATGACGGGGCTGGAAACACCATATATTTT. The chain is built from TRBV6-5 and TRBJ1-3; D is undetermined. V was cut by 5 bases and J by 2 bases, with 13 bases left in between. Looked up from germline, CDR1 is MNHEY and CDR2 is SVGAGI. The CDR3 is 15 residues long.

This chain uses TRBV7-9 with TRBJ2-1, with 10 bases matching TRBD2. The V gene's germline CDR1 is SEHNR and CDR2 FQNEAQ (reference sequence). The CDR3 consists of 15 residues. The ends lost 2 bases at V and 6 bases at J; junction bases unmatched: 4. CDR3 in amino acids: CASSLLAGGGNEQFF. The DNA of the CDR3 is TGTGCCAGCAGCTTATTAGCGGGAGGTGGCAATGAGCAGTTCTTC.

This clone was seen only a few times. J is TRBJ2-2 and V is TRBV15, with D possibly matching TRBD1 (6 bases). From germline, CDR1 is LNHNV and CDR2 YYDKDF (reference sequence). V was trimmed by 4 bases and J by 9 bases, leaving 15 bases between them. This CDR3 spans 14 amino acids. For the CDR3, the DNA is TGTGCCACCAGCACAAGCTACAGGGAGAGGGAGCTGTTTTTT. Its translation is CATSTSYRERELFF.

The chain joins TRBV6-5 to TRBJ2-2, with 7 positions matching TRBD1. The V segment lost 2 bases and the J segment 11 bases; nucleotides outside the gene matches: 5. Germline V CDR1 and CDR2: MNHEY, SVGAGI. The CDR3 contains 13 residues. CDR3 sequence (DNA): TGTGCCAGCAGTTACGCAGGGGGATATGAGCTGTTTTTT. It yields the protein CASSYAGGYELFF.

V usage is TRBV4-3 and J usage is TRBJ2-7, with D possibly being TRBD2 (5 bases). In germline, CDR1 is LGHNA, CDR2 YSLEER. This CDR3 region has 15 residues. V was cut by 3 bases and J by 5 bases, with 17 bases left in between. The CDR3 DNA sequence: TGCGCCAGCAGCCAGGATCCGCGGGTCGTCAACGAGCAGTACTTC. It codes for CASSQDPRVVNEQYF.

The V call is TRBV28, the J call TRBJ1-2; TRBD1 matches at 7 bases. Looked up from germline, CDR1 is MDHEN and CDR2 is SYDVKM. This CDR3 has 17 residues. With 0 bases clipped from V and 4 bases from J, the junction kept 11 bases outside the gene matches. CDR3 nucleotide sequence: TGTGCCAGCAGTTTATGGAAACCAGGGGGTCCCCCCTATGGCTACACCTTC. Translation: CASSLWKPGGPPYGYTF.

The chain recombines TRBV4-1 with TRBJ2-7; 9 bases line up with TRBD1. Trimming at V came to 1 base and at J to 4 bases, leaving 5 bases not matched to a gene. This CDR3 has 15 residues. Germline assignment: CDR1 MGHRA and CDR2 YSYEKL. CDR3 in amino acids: CASSQAIGQGYEQYF. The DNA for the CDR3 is TGCGCCAGCAGCCAAGCTATCGGACAGGGGTACGAGCAGTACTTC.

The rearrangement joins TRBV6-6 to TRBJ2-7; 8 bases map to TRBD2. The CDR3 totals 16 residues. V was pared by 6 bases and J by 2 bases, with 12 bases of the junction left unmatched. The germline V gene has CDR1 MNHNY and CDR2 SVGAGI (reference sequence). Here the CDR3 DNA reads TGTGCCAGCAGAGAAACCTCGGGAGGGACCCCCTACGAGCAGTACTTC. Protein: CASRETSGGTPYEQYF.

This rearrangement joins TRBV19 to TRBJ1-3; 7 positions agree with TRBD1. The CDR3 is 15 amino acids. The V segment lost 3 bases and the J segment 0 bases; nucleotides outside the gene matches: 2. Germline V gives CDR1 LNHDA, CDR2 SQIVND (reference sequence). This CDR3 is CASSMRQGSGNTIYF. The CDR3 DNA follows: TGTGCCAGTAGTATGAGACAGGGCTCTGGAAACACCATATATTTT.

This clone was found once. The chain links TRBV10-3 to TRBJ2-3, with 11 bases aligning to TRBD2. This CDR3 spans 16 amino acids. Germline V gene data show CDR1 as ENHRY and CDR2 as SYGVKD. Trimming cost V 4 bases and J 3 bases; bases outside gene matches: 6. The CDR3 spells CAISGGSGRVTDTQYF. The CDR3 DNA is TGTGCCATCAGTGGGGGTAGCGGGAGGGTGACAGATACGCAGTATTTT.

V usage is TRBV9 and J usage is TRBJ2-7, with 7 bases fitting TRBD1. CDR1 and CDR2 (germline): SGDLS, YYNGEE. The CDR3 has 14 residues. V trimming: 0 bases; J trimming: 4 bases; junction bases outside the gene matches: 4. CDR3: CASSVVEQGYEQYF. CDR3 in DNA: TGTGCCAGCAGCGTAGTTGAACAGGGGTACGAGCAGTACTTC.

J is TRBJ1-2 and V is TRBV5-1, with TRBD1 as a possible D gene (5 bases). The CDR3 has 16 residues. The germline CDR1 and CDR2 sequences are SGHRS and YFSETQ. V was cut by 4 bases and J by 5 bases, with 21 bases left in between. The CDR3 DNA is TGCGCCAGCAGCCCCGGGACCCTAGACAGCGGGTATGGCTACACCTTC. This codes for CASSPGTLDSGYGYTF.

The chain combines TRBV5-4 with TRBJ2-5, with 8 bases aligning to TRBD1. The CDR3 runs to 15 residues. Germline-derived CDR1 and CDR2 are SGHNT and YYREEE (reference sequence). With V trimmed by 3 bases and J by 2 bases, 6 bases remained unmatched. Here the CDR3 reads CASSWRTGLQETQYF. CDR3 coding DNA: TGTGCCAGCAGCTGGCGGACAGGGTTGCAAGAGACCCAGTACTTC.

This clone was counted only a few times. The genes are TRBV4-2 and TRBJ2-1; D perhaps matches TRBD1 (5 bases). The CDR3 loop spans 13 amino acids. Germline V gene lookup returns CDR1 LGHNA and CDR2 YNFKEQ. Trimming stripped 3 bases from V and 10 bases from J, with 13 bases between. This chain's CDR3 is CASSHRGPGEQFF. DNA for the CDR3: TGTGCCAGCAGCCATCGCGGCCCAGGGGAGCAGTTCTTC.

The CDR3, as DNA: TGTGCCAGCAGCTCCCGGGGGAACTATGGCTACACCTTC. Its protein product is CASSSRGNYGYTF. This chain connects TRBV7-2 to TRBJ1-2, with TRBD1 as a possible D gene (5 bases). The ends were cut back, 4 bases at V and 2 bases at J, with 8 bases in the middle. CDR1 and CDR2 from the germline V gene are SGHTA and FQGNSA. The CDR3 length is 13 residues.

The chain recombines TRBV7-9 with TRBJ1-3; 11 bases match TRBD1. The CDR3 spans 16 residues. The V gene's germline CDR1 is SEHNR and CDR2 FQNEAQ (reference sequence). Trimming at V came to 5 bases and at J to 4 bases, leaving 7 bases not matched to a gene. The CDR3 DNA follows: TGTGCCAGCAGCCCTGGACAGGGGGCGGAGGGAAACACCATATATTTT. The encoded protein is CASSPGQGAEGNTIYF.